The following is a TCR beta chain sequence with its context. Its specificity is not known. Using its own MiXCR run on the RT-PCR reads, TCRdb lists one record per CDR3 protein. Of 400,000 to 650,000 distinct CDR3 sequences in the sample, roughly 7.9% were seen once. This record comes from a study of response to subunit inactivated influenza vaccine. Study results and limitations: With each seasonal influenza vaccination, the authors suggested, few new T cells are recruited.

The sequencing used PBMCs from blood, collected around 25 months after vaccination. This TCR came from a man between 50 and 69 years old who received an inactivated influenza vaccine.

DNA for the CDR3: TGTGCCAGCAGTTACGGACTAGCGGGAGTAACCGGGGAGCTGTTTTTT. This sequence encodes CASSYGLAGVTGELFF. The rearrangement uses TRBV6-5 and TRBJ2-2, with 13 bases aligning to TRBD2. The CDR3 totals 16 residues. With 2 bases clipped from V and 5 bases from J, the junction kept 2 bases outside the gene matches. CDR1 and CDR2 (germline): MNHEY, SVGAGI.